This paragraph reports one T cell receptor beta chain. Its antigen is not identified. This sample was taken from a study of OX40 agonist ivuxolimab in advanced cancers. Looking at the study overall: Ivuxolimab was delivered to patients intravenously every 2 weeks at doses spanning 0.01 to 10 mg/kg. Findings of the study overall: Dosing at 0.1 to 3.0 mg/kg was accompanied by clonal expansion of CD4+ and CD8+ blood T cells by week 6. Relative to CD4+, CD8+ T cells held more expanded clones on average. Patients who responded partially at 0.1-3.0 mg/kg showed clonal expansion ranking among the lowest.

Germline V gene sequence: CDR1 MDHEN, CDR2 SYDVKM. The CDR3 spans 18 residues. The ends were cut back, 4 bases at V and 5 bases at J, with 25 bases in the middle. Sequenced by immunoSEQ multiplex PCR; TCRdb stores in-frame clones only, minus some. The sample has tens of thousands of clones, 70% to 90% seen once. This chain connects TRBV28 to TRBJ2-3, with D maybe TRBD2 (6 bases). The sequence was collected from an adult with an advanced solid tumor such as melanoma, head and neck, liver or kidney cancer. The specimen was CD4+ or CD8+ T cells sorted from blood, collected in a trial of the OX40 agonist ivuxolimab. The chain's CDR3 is CASSSSTSSASLRDTQYF. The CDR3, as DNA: TGTGCCAGCAGTTCCTCCACATCTAGCGCCTCGCTGAGAGATACGCAGTATTTT.